The entry below gives a single T cell receptor beta chain sequence along with its context. The data are from a study of blood T cell repertoires in COVID-19. Study as a whole: Samples came from the United States, Italy and Spain, spanning acute and convalescent COVID-19.

Germline V lookup: CDR1 SGHRS, CDR2 YFSETQ. CDR3 length: 14 amino acids. J gave up 8 bases and V 2 bases, and 4 bases lay outside the gene matches. The method was immunoSEQ multiplex PCR; TCRdb's version includes in-frame clones alone and lacks a portion of them. Of around 99,000 clones listed, around 83% are singletons. The rearrangement joins TRBV5-1 to TRBJ1-4, with TRBD1 matching over 9 bases. The sample comprised peripheral blood. The TCR originated in a man between 65 and 85 years old with acute or convalescent COVID-19. This CDR3 reads CASSFDRGGEKLFF. CDR3 DNA: TGCGCCAGCAGCTTCGACAGGGGGGGCGAAAAACTGTTTTTT.